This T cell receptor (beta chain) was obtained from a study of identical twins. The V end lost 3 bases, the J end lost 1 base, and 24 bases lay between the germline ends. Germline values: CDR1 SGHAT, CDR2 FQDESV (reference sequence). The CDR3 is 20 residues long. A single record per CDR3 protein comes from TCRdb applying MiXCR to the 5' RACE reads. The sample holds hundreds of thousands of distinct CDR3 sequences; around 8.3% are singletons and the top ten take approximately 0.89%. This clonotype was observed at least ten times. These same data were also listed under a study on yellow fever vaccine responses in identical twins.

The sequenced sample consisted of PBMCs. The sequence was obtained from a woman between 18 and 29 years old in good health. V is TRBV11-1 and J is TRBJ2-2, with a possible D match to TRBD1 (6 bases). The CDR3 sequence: CASSFRPSGAKTQNTGELFF. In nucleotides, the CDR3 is TGTGCCAGCAGCTTCCGACCCTCAGGGGCTAAAACCCAGAACACCGGGGAGCTGTTTTTT.